The 11 T cell receptor beta chains given below trace back to one sample, sequenced in a study of CD8+ T cells in alopecia areata. TCR sequencing used cDNA made by reverse transcription of extracted RNA. Sequencing used immunoSEQ multiplex PCR; TCRdb keeps in-frame clones, though not all of them. The profile shows about 190,000 clones, around 50% of them singletons. The sample consisted of CD4+ T cells sorted from blood, taken at week 0. These receptor sequences come from a human donor with alopecia areata.

A few counts support this clone. The rearrangement uses TRBV7-2 and TRBJ2-7, with D tentatively TRBD2 (5 bases). The germline gives CDR1 SGHTA, CDR2 FQGNSA. V was pared by 1 base and J by 0 bases, with 10 bases between. The length of the CDR3 is 15 residues. In DNA form, the CDR3 reads TGTGCCAGCAGCTTAGAAGTGGGGAGCTCCTACGAGCAGTACTTC. It is translated as CASSLEVGSSYEQYF.

This clone turned up a few times. CDR3 nucleotide sequence: TGTGCCAGCCTCAAGCAGGGGTTGACTGAAGCTTTCTTT. It translates to CASLKQGLTEAFF. The gene calls are TRBV5-6 and TRBJ1-1; maybe TRBD1 (6 bases). The V gene lost 7 bases and the J gene lost 5 bases, with 15 bases spanning the gap. The CDR3 loop spans 13 amino acids. From germline, CDR1 is SGHDT and CDR2 YYEEEE.

For this clone: Different DNA sequences within this sample yield the same CDR3. CDR3 loop: CAWSGGVSQPQHF. The CDR3 bases are TGTGCCTGGAGCGGGGGGGTAAGTCAGCCCCAGCATTTT. This chain uses TRBV30 with TRBJ1-5; possible D gene TRBD1, 5 bases. Germline CDR1 is GTSNPN and CDR2 is SVGIG (reference sequence). This CDR3 comprises 13 residues. Deletions cut 3 bases from V and 6 bases from J, with 12 bases between.

V is TRBV9 and J is TRBJ1-1, with D possibly being TRBD1 (6 bases). This CDR3 is built from 13 residues. V was pared by 3 bases and J by 3 bases, with 9 bases between. CDR1 is SGDLS and CDR2 is YYNGEE in the germline V gene. The CDR3 region has the DNA TGTGCCAGCAGCGGCACAGGGTACACTGAAGCTTTCTTT. Protein product: CASSGTGYTEAFF.

The CDR3 here is CSGGGGAGNEQFF. CDR3 coding DNA: TGCAGCGGGGGAGGGGGCGCCGGGAATGAGCAGTTCTTC. The V call is TRBV29-1, the J call TRBJ2-1; D possibly uses TRBD1 or TRBD2 (7 bases each). Germline CDR1 and CDR2: SQVTM and ANQGSEA. CDR3 size: 13 residues. The V end was cut by 7 bases, the J end by 7 bases, with 17 bases between.

The chain employs TRBV4-1 and TRBJ1-3; maybe TRBD1 (5 bases). The CDR3 spans 17 residues. Looked up from germline, CDR1 is MGHRA and CDR2 is YSYEKL. V was clipped by 1 base and J by 1 base, with 14 bases between them. The CDR3 nucleotides read TGCGCCAGCAGCCAAGTCGGGGCTAGAGGTTCTGGAAACACCATATATTTT. Its translation: CASSQVGARGSGNTIYF.

This sequence joins TRBV29-1 and TRBJ1-1; 8 positions match TRBD1. Germline V gene data show CDR1 as SQVTM and CDR2 as ANQGSEA. V shed 5 bases and J 3 bases; nucleotides not matched to a gene: 8. The CDR3 is 14 amino acids. In nucleotides, the CDR3 is TGCAGCGTTCAAAACAGGGGGGTTTACACTGAAGCTTTCTTT. Translated, it gives CSVQNRGVYTEAFF.

This clone has more than one count but fewer than ten. V gene TRBV5-1 combines with J gene TRBJ2-7; a possible D gene is TRBD2 (5 bases). CDR3 length: 12 amino acids. Per the germline V gene, CDR1 is SGHRS and CDR2 is YFSETQ. The V gene lost 5 bases and the J gene lost 6 bases, with 12 bases spanning the gap. Here the CDR3 reads CASSRGYGEQYF. CDR3 DNA: TGCGCCAGCAGTAGAGGGTACGGCGAGCAGTACTTC.

The genes are TRBV10-3 and TRBJ2-7; 10 positions match TRBD2. The junction had 6 bases not matched to a gene; V was cut back by 10 bases and J by 3 bases. CDR3 length: 13 amino acids. Germline CDR1 reads ENHRY; CDR2 reads SYGVKD. The CDR3 region is CATGTSAIYEQYF. Here the CDR3 DNA reads TGTGCCACCGGGACTAGCGCCATCTACGAGCAGTACTTC.

This clone was detected only once. The chain uses TRBV29-1 and TRBJ1-2; D is perhaps TRBD1 (5 bases). V lost 4 bases, J lost 1 base, and 10 bases lay in between. Germline V lookup: CDR1 SQVTM, CDR2 ANQGSEA. The CDR3 extends over 13 amino acids. CDR3: CSVVGVLNYGYTF. The DNA of the CDR3 is TGCAGCGTTGTAGGGGTCCTTAACTATGGCTACACCTTC.

In its sample, this clone was seen a few times. V usage is TRBV7-9 and J usage is TRBJ1-3; D not resolved. The CDR3 contains 17 residues. Trimming shortened V by 6 bases and J by 0 bases, and 18 bases separated the two germline ends. The germline gives CDR1 SEHNR, CDR2 FQNEAQ (reference sequence). DNA for the CDR3: TGTGCCAGCAGTCCAGTGGTCGGTCTATACTCTGGAAACACCATATATTTT. Protein product: CASSPVVGLYSGNTIYF.